This T cell receptor beta chain was recorded in a study of blood T cell repertoires in COVID-19 (dated by TCRdb to 2020 to 2021). Notes on the research overall: Samples from collaborators originated in the United States, Italy and Spain and spanned both the acute and convalescent phases of COVID-19. The prospective study material was composed of cDNA or gDNA derived from T cells, B-cell-depleted T cells, or PBMCs. Deeply sampled blood TCRbeta repertoires from subjects exposed to, actively infected with, or recovered from COVID-19 were included in the dataset. The repertoires were released in a freely available public database intended as a resource for research on the immune response to SARS-CoV-2. The samples were drawn from the first 160 participants of the ongoing ImmuneRACE study and from over 950 subjects provided by 6 global collaborators. Nearly every sample came with metadata listing a de-identified subject ID, COVID-19 status, age in years and sex. Where HLA class I and class II types were available, the types were taken from metadata supplied by the sample provider, not from assay-based typing.

For this clone: Its antigen specificity is not known. No much larger clone is present one base from it, and per-base qualities are unavailable.

Enrolling through a virtual design, the prospective study's participants ranged in age from roughly 18 to 89 years and lived across about two dozen United States geographic areas. In the prospective study, participants were assigned to cohorts based on the clinical history participants reported in a screening survey and a study questionnaire. Each participant in the prospective study had whole blood, serum and a nasopharyngeal or oropharyngeal swab collected by mobile phlebotomists. Over a roughly 2-month period, participants in the prospective study had the option of providing additional blood draws and questionnaires. Before DNA extraction, prospective study blood samples were shipped either frozen or at room temperature. What the study reported, not specific to this receptor: The quantity of clinical and demographic metadata differed by source and by participant and was supplied without curation.

V ends up 2 bases short and J 5 bases short, with an unmatched junction base count of 3. Per the germline V gene, MDHEN is the CDR1 and SYDVKM is the CDR2. The CDR3, from cysteine to phenylalanine, totals 14 residues. Only the CDR3 DNA stays, 42 bases, in frame from base 1. TCRbeta CDR3 regions were amplified from genomic DNA using the immunoSEQ Assay, a bias-controlled multiplex PCR. Concerning the study's data processing: Within the assay, amplification of reference gene primers was used to estimate how many nucleated cells each sample contained. Sequence reads were collapsed and filtered to measure the absolute abundance of every unique TCRbeta CDR3 rearrangement. For each sample, productive Simpson clonality was calculated as the square root of Simpson's diversity index over productive rearrangements. The immuneACCESS repertoire file appears here via TCRdb, limited to in-frame rearrangements. These files lack a portion of the clones; in checked studies, under half of the deficit traces to unresolved V genes, and the cause of the others is not known. The V and J calls and the clone size are those of that table, but D and trimming were determined from the DNA. This sample lists about 170,000 clones; around four fifths were detected once. 3.6% of the sample is taken by the ten largest.

The chain uses TRBV28 and TRBJ2-4; 7 of the junction bases match TRBD2. The sequenced sample consisted of PBMCs or T cells enriched from blood (not recorded which). The origin of this receptor is a woman aged 45-59 years in a cohort exposed to, infected with or recovered from COVID-19 (not recorded which). The base sequence is TGTGCCAGCAGTTTAAGCGGGACCCAAAACATTCAGTACTTC. It is translated as CASSLSGTQNIQYF.